Sequencing of this T cell receptor beta chain was carried out in a study of T cell responses to AZD1222 COVID-19 vaccine. Study-wide context: Doses given second, at about 4 or about 12 weeks, were pooled.

Study results and limitations: Repertoire samples came only from after the peak T cell response. Females outnumbered males among donors, who were mostly white British; clonal diversity was possibly underestimated.

This table comes from immunoSEQ multiplex PCR, and its TCRdb copy is limited to in-frame clones, with some not included. The table shows fewer than 120,000 clones, with 92% occurring only once. About this clone: Its target is not known.

Per the germline V gene, CDR1 is MNHEY and CDR2 is SMNVEV (reference sequence). The V end lost 0 bases, the J end lost 7 bases, and 12 bases lay between the germline ends. The CDR3 totals 14 residues. V usage is TRBV27 and J usage is TRBJ1-2, with D unclear. The source is an adult in good health. Sequencing was performed on peripheral blood, taken on day 0 of AZD1222 vaccination. In nucleotides, the CDR3 is TGTGCCAGCAGTTTATCGAACCGGGGATCTGGCTACACCTTC. Its protein is CASSLSNRGSGYTF.